This T cell receptor (beta chain) was identified during a study of response to subunit inactivated influenza vaccine. Regarding the study as a whole: The authors suggested that few new T cells are recruited per seasonal influenza vaccination.

CDR1 and CDR2 (germline): SGHRS, YFSETQ. With V trimmed by 1 base and J by 1 base, 4 bases remained unmatched. CDR3 size: 16 residues. The table lists this clonotype with a few counts. Antigen: not known. Each CDR3 protein is one row after TCRdb ran MiXCR on the RT-PCR reads. Of roughly 790,000 distinct CDR3 sequences listed, about 20% were seen once; the top ten hold more than 8.5%. This clonotype was sampled from a man aged 50-59 years who received an inactivated influenza vaccine. The sample consisted of PBMCs from blood, taken roughly 5 days after vaccination. The rearrangement uses TRBV5-1 and TRBJ2-5, with 10 bases aligning to TRBD2. CDR3 sequence: CASSLLASGSQETQYF. The CDR3 DNA is TGCGCCAGCAGCTTGCTGGCTAGCGGGAGCCAAGAGACCCAGTACTTC. Complete variable domain (other parts from reference TRBV5-1 and TRBJ2-5): KAGVTQTPRYLIKTRGQQVTLSCSPISGHRSVSWYQQTPGQGLQFLFEYFSETQRNKGNFPGRFSGRQFSNSRSEMNVSTLELGDSALYLCASSLLASGSQETQYFGPGTRLLVL.